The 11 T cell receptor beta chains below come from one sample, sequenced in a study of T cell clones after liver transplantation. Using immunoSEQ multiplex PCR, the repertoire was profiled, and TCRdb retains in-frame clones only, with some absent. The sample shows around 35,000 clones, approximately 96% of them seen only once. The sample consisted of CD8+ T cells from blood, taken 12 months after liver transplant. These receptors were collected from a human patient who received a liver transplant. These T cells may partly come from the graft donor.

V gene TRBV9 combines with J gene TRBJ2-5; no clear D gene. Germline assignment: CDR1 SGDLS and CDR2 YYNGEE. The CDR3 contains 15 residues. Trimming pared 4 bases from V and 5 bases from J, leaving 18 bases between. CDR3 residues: CASSPYLDVAETQYF. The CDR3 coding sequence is TGTGCCAGCAGCCCCTATTTGGATGTTGCGGAGACCCAGTACTTC. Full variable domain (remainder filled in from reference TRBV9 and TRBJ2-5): DSGVTQTPKHLITATGQRVTLRCSPRSGDLSVYWYQQSLDQGLQFLIQYYNGEERAKGNILERFSAQQFPDLHSELNLSSLELGDSALYFCASSPYLDVAETQYFGPGTRLLVL.

CDR3 nucleotide sequence: TGTGCCAGCAGTTTTCCGGGGGGTGATGAGCAGTTCTTC. It encodes CASSFPGGDEQFF. V and J are TRBV27 and TRBJ2-1, with 7 bases lining up with TRBD2. V dropped 3 bases and J dropped 8; count of bases not matched to a gene: 4. Germline CDR1 reads MNHEY; CDR2 reads SMNVEV (reference sequence). CDR3 length: 13 residues.

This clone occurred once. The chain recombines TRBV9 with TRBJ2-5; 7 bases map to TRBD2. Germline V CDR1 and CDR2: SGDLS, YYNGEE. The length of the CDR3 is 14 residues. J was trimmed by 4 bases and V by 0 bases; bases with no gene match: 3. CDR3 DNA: TGTGCCAGCAGCGTAGGAGGGGAGGGAGAGACCCAGTACTTC. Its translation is CASSVGGEGETQYF. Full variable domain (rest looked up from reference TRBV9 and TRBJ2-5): DSGVTQTPKHLITATGQRVTLRCSPRSGDLSVYWYQQSLDQGLQFLIQYYNGEERAKGNILERFSAQQFPDLHSELNLSSLELGDSALYFCASSVGGEGETQYFGPGTRLLVL.

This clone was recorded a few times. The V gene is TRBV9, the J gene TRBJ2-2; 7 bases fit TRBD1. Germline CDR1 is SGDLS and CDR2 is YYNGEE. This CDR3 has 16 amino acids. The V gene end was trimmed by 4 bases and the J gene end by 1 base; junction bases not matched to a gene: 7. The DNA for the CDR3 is TGTGCCAGCAGCCCAGGGGGAGCATTGAACACCGGGGAGCTGTTTTTT. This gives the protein CASSPGGALNTGELFF.

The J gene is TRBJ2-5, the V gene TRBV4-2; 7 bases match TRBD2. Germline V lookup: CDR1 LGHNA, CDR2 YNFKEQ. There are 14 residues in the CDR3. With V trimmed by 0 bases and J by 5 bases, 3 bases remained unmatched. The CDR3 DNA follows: TGTGCCAGCAGCCAAGAGGGAGGGGAGGAGACCCAGTACTTC. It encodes CASSQEGGEETQYF.

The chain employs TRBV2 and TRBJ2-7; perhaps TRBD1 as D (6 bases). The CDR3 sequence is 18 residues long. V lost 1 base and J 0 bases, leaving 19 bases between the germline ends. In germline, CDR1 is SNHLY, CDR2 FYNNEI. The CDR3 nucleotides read TGTGCCAGCAGTGAAGTAACTGTGGGGGCGGAGAGCTCCTACGAGCAGTACTTC. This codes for CASSEVTVGAESSYEQYF.

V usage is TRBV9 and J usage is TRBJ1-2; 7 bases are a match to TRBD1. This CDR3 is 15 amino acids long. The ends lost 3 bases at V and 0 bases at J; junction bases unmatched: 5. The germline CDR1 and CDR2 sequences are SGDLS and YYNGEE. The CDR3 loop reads CASSAQGTANYGYTF. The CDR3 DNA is TGTGCCAGCAGCGCACAGGGGACGGCTAACTATGGCTACACCTTC.

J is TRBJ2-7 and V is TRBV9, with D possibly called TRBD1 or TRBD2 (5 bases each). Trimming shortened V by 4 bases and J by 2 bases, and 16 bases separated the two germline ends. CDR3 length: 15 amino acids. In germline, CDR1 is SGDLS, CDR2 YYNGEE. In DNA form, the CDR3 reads TGTGCCAGCAGCCCCCTCTTGGGGGACCCCTACGAGCAGTACTTC. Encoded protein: CASSPLLGDPYEQYF. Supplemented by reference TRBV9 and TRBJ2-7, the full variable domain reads DSGVTQTPKHLITATGQRVTLRCSPRSGDLSVYWYQQSLDQGLQFLIQYYNGEERAKGNILERFSAQQFPDLHSELNLSSLELGDSALYFCASSPLLGDPYEQYFGPGTRLTVT.

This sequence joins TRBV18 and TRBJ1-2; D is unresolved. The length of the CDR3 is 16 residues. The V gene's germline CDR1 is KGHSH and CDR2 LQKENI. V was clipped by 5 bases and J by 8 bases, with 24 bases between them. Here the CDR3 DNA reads TGTGCCAGCTCATTCCCCCCTATTAGGACCTCCGAGGGCTACACCTTC. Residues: CASSFPPIRTSEGYTF.

The DNA of the CDR3 is TGTGCCAGCAGCCTCCTCCTGGTTAATGAGCAGTTCTTC. Translation gives CASSLLLVNEQFF. The chain has TRBV13 and TRBJ2-1; no definite D call. Germline-derived CDR1 and CDR2 are PRHDT and FYEKMQ (reference sequence). Trimming cost V 5 bases and J 7 bases, with 12 bases left between them. This CDR3 is built from 13 residues.

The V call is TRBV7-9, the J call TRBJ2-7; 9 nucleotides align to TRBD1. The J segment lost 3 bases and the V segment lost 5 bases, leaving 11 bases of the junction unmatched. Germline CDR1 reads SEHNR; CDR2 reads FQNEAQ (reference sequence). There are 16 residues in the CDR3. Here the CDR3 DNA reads TGTGCCAGCAGCGGAAGGGTGGGACAGGGTTACTACGAGCAGTACTTC. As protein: CASSGRVGQGYYEQYF.